This TCR beta chain was found in a study of shared clonotypes between healthy human individuals. In its sample, this clone was seen a few times. Its antigen is undetermined. Both subsets, CD45RA+ naive and CD45RA-negative memory, were split from the CD4+ cells. Germline loops: CDR1 SGHTA, CDR2 FQGNSA. Trimming at V came to 4 bases and at J to 5 bases, leaving 4 bases not matched to a gene. This CDR3 spans 14 amino acids. The deep-level immunoSEQ assay was used. Original analysis: In the immunoSEQ data, sequences were junction-only and lacked quality scores, so filtering differed. Profiling relied on immunoSEQ multiplex PCR, and the TCRdb table lists in-frame clones only, not all of them. From that table come the V and J calls and clone size; the DNA was used to work out D and trimming. The table records roughly 2,300,000 clones, 85% to 95% of them present only once. Study-level findings and limits: Larger richness was generally estimated for naive than memory subsets.

The source of this sequence is a man aged 18 to 30 in good health. Some clones in this sample may be carry-over from other donors' samples. The chain joins TRBV7-2 to TRBJ1-4; 7 bases line up with TRBD1. Sample: naive CD4+ T cells from PBMCs. Subset denoted: CD45RA+ positively selected. CDR3 region: CASSSGTVNEKLFF. In DNA form, the CDR3 reads TGTGCCAGCAGCTCCGGGACAGTCAATGAAAAACTGTTTTTT.